These T cell receptor beta chains were read from a single sample in a study of blood T cell repertoires in COVID-19. Produced via immunoSEQ multiplex PCR; TCRdb's table is partial and in-frame only. This table holds some 220,000 clones, 85% found once. Specimen: peripheral blood. All receptors come from a woman between 65 and 79 years old with COVID-19, enrolled during active disease. Both conserved end residues are part of each CDR3. Each record gives: J gene, V gene, clone size, D gene, CDR3 DNA, CDR3 protein. The D gene is left open where the match is weak. The listing skips clone size in some rows; elsewhere it reads once, few, many or a size class.

j_gene: TRBJ2-2; v_gene: TRBV19; abundance: NA; d_gene: TRBD2; CDR3nt: TGTGCCAGTTATGGTAGCGGGAGGGAGTGGACCGGGGAGCTGTTTTTT; CDR3aa: CASYGSGREWTGELFF
j_gene: TRBJ1-1; v_gene: TRBV2; abundance: NA; d_gene: NA; CDR3nt: TGTGCCAGCAACCGACAGGTCTGGGACACTGAAGCTTTCTTT; CDR3aa: CASNRQVWDTEAFF
j_gene: TRBJ2-2; v_gene: TRBV7-8; abundance: NA; d_gene: TRBD1; CDR3nt: TGTGCCAGCAGCTTATTTTCTTCGGGGACAGGGGTCGCCGGGGAGCTGTTTTTT; CDR3aa: CASSLFSSGTGVAGELFF
j_gene: TRBJ1-1; v_gene: TRBV5-5; abundance: NA; d_gene: NA; CDR3nt: TGTGCCAGCAGCTTGGTTACATCGAACACTGAAGCTTTCTTT; CDR3aa: CASSLVTSNTEAFF
j_gene: TRBJ2-1; v_gene: TRBV2; abundance: NA; d_gene: TRBD2; CDR3nt: TGTGCCAGCAAAAGTCTTGCGGGGGCCTACAATGAGCAGTTCTTC; CDR3aa: CASKSLAGAYNEQFF
j_gene: TRBJ1-2; v_gene: TRBV6-4; abundance: NA; d_gene: TRBD1; CDR3nt: TGTGCCAGCAGGACCCTTCTCGACAGGGGAGGTAACTATGGCTACACCTTC; CDR3aa: CASRTLLDRGGNYGYTF
j_gene: TRBJ1-5; v_gene: TRBV28; abundance: few; d_gene: NA; CDR3nt: TGTGCCAGCAGTCCGATAGGGGGGGGCAATCAGCCCCAGCATTTT; CDR3aa: CASSPIGGGNQPQHF
j_gene: TRBJ2-7; v_gene: TRBV27; abundance: NA; d_gene: NA; CDR3nt: TGTGCCAGCAGTTTTGGACAGCACTCCTACGAGCAGTACTTC; CDR3aa: CASSFGQHSYEQYF
j_gene: TRBJ1-1; v_gene: TRBV7-2; abundance: NA; d_gene: TRBD1; CDR3nt: TGTGCCAGCAGCTTGGGGACAGGGGGATGGACTGAAGCTTTCTTT; CDR3aa: CASSLGTGGWTEAFF
j_gene: TRBJ1-6; v_gene: TRBV27; abundance: NA; d_gene: NA; CDR3nt: TGTGCCAGCAGCAGGGTACGTTCACCCCTCCACTTT; CDR3aa: CASSRVRSPLHF
j_gene: TRBJ2-2; v_gene: TRBV3-1/TRBV3-2; abundance: NA; d_gene: TRBD2; CDR3nt: TGTGCCAGCAGCCAAGATACTAGCGGGGTCCGGGAGCTGTTTTTT; CDR3aa: CASSQDTSGVRELFF
j_gene: TRBJ2-3; v_gene: TRBV2; abundance: NA; d_gene: TRBD2; CDR3nt: TGTGCCAGCAGTGCCCCCCCGGCGGGGGTCACAGATACGCAGTATTTT; CDR3aa: CASSAPPAGVTDTQYF
j_gene: TRBJ1-1; v_gene: TRBV6-4; abundance: NA; d_gene: TRBD1; CDR3nt: TGTGCCAGCAGTGACGGACAGGGAAGGACTGAAGCTTTCTTT; CDR3aa: CASSDGQGRTEAFF
j_gene: TRBJ1-3; v_gene: TRBV11-2; abundance: NA; d_gene: NA; CDR3nt: TGTGCCAGCAGCTTATTCAGTCACGGAAACACCATATATTTT; CDR3aa: CASSLFSHGNTIYF
j_gene: TRBJ2-5; v_gene: TRBV23-1; abundance: once; d_gene: NA; CDR3nt: TGCGCCAGCAGTCAATTGAGGGTCCCAGGTCGAGAGACCCAGTACTTC; CDR3aa: CASSQLRVPGRETQYF